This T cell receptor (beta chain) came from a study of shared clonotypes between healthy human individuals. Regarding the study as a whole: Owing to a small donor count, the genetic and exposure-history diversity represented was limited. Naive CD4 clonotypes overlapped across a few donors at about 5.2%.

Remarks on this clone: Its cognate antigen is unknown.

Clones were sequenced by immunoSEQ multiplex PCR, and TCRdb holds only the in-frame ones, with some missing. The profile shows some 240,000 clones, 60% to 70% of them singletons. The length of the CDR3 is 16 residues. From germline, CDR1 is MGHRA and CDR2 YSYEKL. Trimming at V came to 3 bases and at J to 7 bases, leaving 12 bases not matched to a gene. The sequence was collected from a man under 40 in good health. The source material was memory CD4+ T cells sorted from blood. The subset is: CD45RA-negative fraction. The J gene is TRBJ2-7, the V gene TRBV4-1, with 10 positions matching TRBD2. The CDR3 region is CASSHASLVAGGEQYF. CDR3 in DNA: TGCGCCAGCAGCCACGCCTCGTTAGTAGCGGGAGGTGAGCAGTACTTC.